This T cell receptor beta chain comes out of a study of blood T cell repertoires in COVID-19. At the level of the study: Acute and convalescent COVID-19 specimens originated in the United States, Italy and Spain. Sources were T cells, B-cell-depleted T cells, or PBMCs; the material itself was cDNA or gDNA.

This CDR3 is 18 amino acids long. Per the germline V gene, CDR1 is SGDLS and CDR2 is YYNGEE. The trim removed 3 bases at V and 0 bases at J, leaving 7 bases unmatched. This clone was seen once. Per the study methods: For nucleated cells, counts were estimated from reference gene primer amplification. The protocol was immunoSEQ multiplex PCR, while the TCRdb copy is restricted to in-frame clones and leaves out a portion. From that table come the V and J calls and clone size; the DNA was used to work out D and trimming. The table includes about 89,000 clones, 70% to 80% detected once. The chain uses TRBV9 and TRBJ2-3; 13 bases fit TRBD2. Sequencing was performed on peripheral blood. This TCR derives from a human donor in a cohort sampled during active COVID-19. The CDR3 DNA reads TGTGCCAGCAGCGCCCGGACTAGCGGGAGATGGAGCACAGATACGCAGTATTTT. Protein product: CASSARTSGRWSTDTQYF.